This TCR beta chain originates from a study of cytomegalovirus exposure and HLA in healthy donors. Points from the study as a whole: Links to common viral pathogens appeared, in a later analysis, for several of the most significant clusters. In a later analysis, donors in an Asian-associated ancestry cluster reportedly had fewer N-insertions in productive TCRs than the cohort mean. It was reportedly the case that the classifier diagnosed cytomegalovirus status with high specificity and sensitivity.

For this clone: Its specificity is unknown.

The PCR contained 60 Vbeta and 13 Jbeta primers. TCRdb's copy holds only in-frame clones and misses some; the assay was immunoSEQ multiplex PCR. The sample includes about 100,000 clones, roughly 75% of them seen just once. The sample taken for sequencing was PBMCs. The receptor was derived from a man aged 25-45 years in good health and CMV-seronegative.

The CDR3 is CASSQGTAPRETQYF. For the CDR3, the DNA is TGTGCCAGCAGCCAAGGGACAGCCCCAAGAGAGACCCAGTACTTC. The chain couples TRBV4-2 to TRBJ2-5; perhaps TRBD1 as D (6 bases). Germline V gene data show CDR1 as LGHNA and CDR2 as YNFKEQ. V was shortened by 1 base and J by 4 bases, with 13 bases between the two germline ends. The CDR3 extends over 15 amino acids.